The clone carrying this TCR beta chain turned up a few times. Antigen specificity is unknown. The germline V and J ends were trimmed by 9 bases and 3 bases, with 18 bases remaining between them. CDR3 length: 14 residues. Germline V gene lookup returns CDR1 MNHNS and CDR2 SASEGT. The data were obtained in a study of cytomegalovirus exposure and HLA in healthy donors. The study's findings and limits: It was reported in a later analysis that an Asian-associated ancestry cluster showed fewer N-insertions than the roughly 670-donor mean. Later analysis suggested most CMV-associated TCR beta chains were HLA-restricted.

The primer mix had 60 Vbeta and 13 Jbeta primers. Here immunoSEQ multiplex PCR was the method, and the copy in TCRdb shows in-frame clones only, minus some. The table includes about 120,000 clones, about 10% detected once. The chain has TRBV6-1 and TRBJ2-7; TRBD1 is a possible D gene (6 bases). The source is a man aged 25 to 45 in good health and CMV-seronegative. Sequencing was performed on PBMCs. CDR3 protein: CASTNRVSGYEQYF. In DNA form, the CDR3 reads TGTGCCAGTACTAACAGGGTATCGGGCTACGAGCAGTACTTC.